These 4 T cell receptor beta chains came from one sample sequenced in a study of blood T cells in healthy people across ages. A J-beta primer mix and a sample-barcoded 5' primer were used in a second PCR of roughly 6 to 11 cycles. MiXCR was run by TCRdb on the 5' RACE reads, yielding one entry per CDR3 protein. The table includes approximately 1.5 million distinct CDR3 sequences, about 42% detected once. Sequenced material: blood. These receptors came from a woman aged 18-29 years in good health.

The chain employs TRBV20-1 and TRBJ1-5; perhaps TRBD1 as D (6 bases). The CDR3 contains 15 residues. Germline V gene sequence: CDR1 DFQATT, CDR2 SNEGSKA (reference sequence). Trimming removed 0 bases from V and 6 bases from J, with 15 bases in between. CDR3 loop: CSARDPNREGQPQHF. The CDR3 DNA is TGCAGTGCTAGAGACCCTAACAGGGAGGGTCAGCCCCAGCATTTT.

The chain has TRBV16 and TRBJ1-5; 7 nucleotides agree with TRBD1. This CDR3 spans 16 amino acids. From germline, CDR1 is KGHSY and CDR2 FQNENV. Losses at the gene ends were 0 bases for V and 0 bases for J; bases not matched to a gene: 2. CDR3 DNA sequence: TGTGCCAGCAGCCAATCGGGACAGCCTAGCAATCAGCCCCAGCATTTT. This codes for CASSQSGQPSNQPQHF. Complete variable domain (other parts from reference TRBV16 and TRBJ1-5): GEEVAQTPKHLVRGEGQKAKLYCAPIKGHSYVFWYQQVLKNEFKFLISFQNENVFDETGMPKERFSAKCLPNSPCSLEIQATKLEDSAVYFCASSQSGQPSNQPQHFGDGTRLSIL.

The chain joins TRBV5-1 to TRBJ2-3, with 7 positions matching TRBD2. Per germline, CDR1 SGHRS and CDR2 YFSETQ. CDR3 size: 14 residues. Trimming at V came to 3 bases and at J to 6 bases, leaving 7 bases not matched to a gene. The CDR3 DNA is TGCGCCAGCAGCTCCGGACTAGGACCGGATACGCAGTATTTT. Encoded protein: CASSSGLGPDTQYF. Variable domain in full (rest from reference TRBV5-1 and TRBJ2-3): KAGVTQTPRYLIKTRGQQVTLSCSPISGHRSVSWYQQTPGQGLQFLFEYFSETQRNKGNFPGRFSGRQFSNSRSEMNVSTLELGDSALYLCASSSGLGPDTQYFGPGTRLTVL.

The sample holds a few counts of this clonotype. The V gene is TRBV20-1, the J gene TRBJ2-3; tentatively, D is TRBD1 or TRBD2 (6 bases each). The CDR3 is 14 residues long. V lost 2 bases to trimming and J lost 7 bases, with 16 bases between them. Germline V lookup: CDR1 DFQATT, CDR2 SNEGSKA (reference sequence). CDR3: CSARIGGRLYTQYF. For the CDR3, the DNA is TGCAGTGCTAGAATAGGGGGGCGTTTGTATACGCAGTATTTT.